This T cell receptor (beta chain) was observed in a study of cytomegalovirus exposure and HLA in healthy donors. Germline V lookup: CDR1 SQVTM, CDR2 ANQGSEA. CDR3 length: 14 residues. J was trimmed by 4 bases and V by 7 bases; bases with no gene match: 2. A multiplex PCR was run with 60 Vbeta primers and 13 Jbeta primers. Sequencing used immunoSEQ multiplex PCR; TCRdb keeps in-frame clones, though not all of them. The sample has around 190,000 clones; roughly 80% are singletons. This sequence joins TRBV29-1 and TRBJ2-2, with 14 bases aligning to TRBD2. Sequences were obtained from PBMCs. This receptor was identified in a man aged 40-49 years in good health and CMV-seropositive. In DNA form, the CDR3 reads TGCAGCGCGGGACTAGCGGGAGCCACCGGGGAGCTGTTTTTT. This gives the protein CSAGLAGATGELFF.